This T cell receptor beta chain was profiled in a study of blood T cell repertoires in COVID-19. Overall study context: Collection of acute and convalescent COVID-19 samples took place in the United States, Italy and Spain. T cells, B-cell-depleted T cells, or PBMCs provided the cDNA or gDNA that served as material.

The authors' processing: Amplified reference gene primers provided the basis for estimating nucleated cell counts. Clones were read by immunoSEQ multiplex PCR, and TCRdb kept only the in-frame ones, dropping some. V and J calls and clone size follow that table, whereas D and trimming were derived from the DNA. The table lists about 160,000 clones, roughly 71% of them singletons, with more than 3% in the top ten. This clone was detected only once. Germline assignment: CDR1 MNHEY and CDR2 SMNVEV (reference sequence). The ends were cut back, 6 bases at V and 4 bases at J, with 13 bases in the middle. The CDR3 loop spans 15 amino acids.

The sample consisted of peripheral blood. This receptor was obtained from a woman of 80 years or more with acute or convalescent COVID-19. The chain couples TRBV27 to TRBJ1-6, with D perhaps matching TRBD1 (6 bases). The DNA of the CDR3 is TGTGCCAGCAGCCCACGGACAGATTATAATTCACCCCTCCACTTT. This translates into CASSPRTDYNSPLHF.